These T cell receptor beta chains were read from a single sample in a study of blood T cell repertoires in COVID-19. Sequencing was performed with immunoSEQ multiplex PCR; in TCRdb, only in-frame clones are kept and a portion is missing. The data hold 140,000 to 150,000 clones, with around four fifths observed a single time. Material for sequencing was peripheral blood. The receptors were sampled from a woman aged 35 to 49 with active or convalescent COVID-19. Each CDR3 is given with its conserved first and last residue. The order of the fields is D gene, V gene, clone size, J gene, CDR3 DNA, CDR3 protein. The D gene is left open where the match is weak. Clone size, where shown, is once, few, many, or a class for clones that have expanded.

TRBD2	TRBV7-9	-	TRBJ2-7	TGTGCCAGCAGCTTAGCGGCTAGCGGGAGGTACGAGCAGTACTTC	CASSLAASGRYEQYF
-	TRBV3-1/TRBV3-2	-	TRBJ2-1	TGTGCCAGCAGCCAAATCGGGGGATGGAACAATGAGCAGTTCTTC	CASSQIGGWNNEQFF
TRBD2	TRBV11-2	once	TRBJ2-3	TGTGCCAGCAGCTGGCGCGGGGGGGCCTTGGCAGATACGCAGTATTTT	CASSWRGGALADTQYF
-	TRBV6-2/TRBV6-3	once	TRBJ1-1	TGTGCCAGCAGTTACTCAGGAGGGCGTGAAGCTTTCTTT	CASSYSGGREAFF
TRBD1	TRBV27	-	TRBJ2-7	TGTGCCAGCAGTTTACAGGGGGCGACTTACGAGCAGTACTTC	CASSLQGATYEQYF
TRBD1	TRBV5-1	-	TRBJ1-2	TGCGCCAGCAGCTCCGGGACAGGGGAAGGCTACACCTTC	CASSSGTGEGYTF
-	TRBV12-5	-	TRBJ1-2	TGTGCTAGTGGCCTGACAGCTGGTGGCTACACCTTC	CASGLTAGGYTF
TRBD1	TRBV10-3	-	TRBJ2-1	TGTGCCATCAGTGGACAGGGCTCAATCAATGAGCAGTTCTTC	CAISGQGSINEQFF
TRBD1	TRBV7-6	-	TRBJ2-7	TGTGCCAGCAGTCGTGACAGGGCTTCCTACGAGCAGTACTTC	CASSRDRASYEQYF
TRBD1	TRBV5-1	once	TRBJ1-2	TGCGCCAGCAGAGATGGGACAGCGTCGTATGGCTACACCTTC	CASRDGTASYGYTF
TRBD2	TRBV10-3	few	TRBJ2-5	TGTGCCATCAGTGCGGGGGGGGAGACCCAGTACTTC	CAISAGGETQYF
-	TRBV6-5	-	TRBJ2-3	TGTGCCAGCACCAACGGGGATACGCAGTATTTT	CASTNGDTQYF
-	TRBV11-2	-	TRBJ2-2	TGTGCCAGCACCGCGACGAGGGCCGCCGGGGAGCTGTTTTTT	CASTATRAAGELFF
-	TRBV9	-	TRBJ1-1	TGTGCCAGCAGCGACCTACAGGGAGGGCTTGGGAACACTGAAGCTTTCTTT	CASSDLQGGLGNTEAFF
TRBD2	TRBV11-3	-	TRBJ2-3	TGTGCCAGCAGCTCAGGGACTAGCGGGGTCACAGATACGCAGTATTTT	CASSSGTSGVTDTQYF
TRBD2	TRBV3-1/TRBV3-2	once	TRBJ2-3	TGTGCCAGCAGCCAAATCGGGCGGGGGAAGCCGTATTTT	CASSQIGRGKPYF
TRBD2	TRBV7-2	-	TRBJ2-2	TGTGCCAGCAGCTTAAAAGGACTAGCGGGGGGCACCGGGGAGCTGTTTTTT	CASSLKGLAGGTGELFF
TRBD1	TRBV2	few	TRBJ1-1	TGTGCCAGCAGTGAACGTAGGACAGGGGGTAAAGGGAACACTGAAGCTTTCTTT	CASSERRTGGKGNTEAFF
-	TRBV7-8	-	TRBJ2-3	TGTGCCAGCAGCTCCGTTGACTTACTCACCATGGATACGCAGTATTTT	CASSSVDLLTMDTQYF
-	TRBV7-2	-	TRBJ1-3	TGTGCCAGCAGCTTCCAGGGTCCCTTCTCTGGAAACACCATATATTTT	CASSFQGPFSGNTIYF
-	TRBV27	-	TRBJ2-5	TGTGCCAGCAGTTTATCGAAGGGGGAGACCCAGTACTTC	CASSLSKGETQYF
-	TRBV15	-	TRBJ1-4	TGTGCCACCAGCAATAGCGCCGAAGGGAATGAAAAACTGTTTTTT	CATSNSAEGNEKLFF
TRBD2	TRBV29-1	few	TRBJ2-3	TGCAGCGTTGCTAGGCGCGGGGGGCTCACAGATACGCAGTATTTT	CSVARRGGLTDTQYF
-	TRBV11-2	once	TRBJ1-6	TGTGCCAGCAGCTTAACAGGGACCTATAATTCACCCCTCCACTTT	CASSLTGTYNSPLHF
TRBD1	TRBV11-2	-	TRBJ2-7	TGTGCCAGCAGCTTTTCACGGACAGGGGGCTACGAGCAGTACTTC	CASSFSRTGGYEQYF
TRBD1	TRBV9	-	TRBJ2-2	TGTGCCAGCAGCGTAGGACAGGGATCCGGGGAGCTGTTTTTT	CASSVGQGSGELFF
TRBD1	TRBV19	few	TRBJ1-4	TGTGCCAGTAGTCCTTTTTACAGGGGGTGGGCTAATGAAAAACTGTTTTTT	CASSPFYRGWANEKLFF
TRBD1	TRBV7-9	-	TRBJ1-1	TGTGCCAGCAGCTTAGCCGGGACAGGGGGCGGGCGCACTGAAGCTTTCTTT	CASSLAGTGGGRTEAFF
TRBD1	TRBV29-1	-	TRBJ1-1	TGCAGCGTCGCACGACAGGGCCATCACACTGAAGCTTTCTTT	CSVARQGHHTEAFF
-	TRBV9	-	TRBJ2-3	TGTGCCAGCAGCGTAGTTGAACTAGCATCAGATACGCAGTATTTT	CASSVVELASDTQYF
TRBD1	TRBV24-1	few	TRBJ1-2	TGTGCCACCAGTGAGACTCCGGGACAGGGGGTCTATGGCTACACCTTC	CATSETPGQGVYGYTF
-	TRBV12-3/TRBV12-4	-	TRBJ2-2	TGTGCCAGCAGTTCGTTTAACACCGGGGAGCTGTTTTTT	CASSSFNTGELFF
-	TRBV19	-	TRBJ1-4	TGTGCCAGTAGTATCCCGGACAGACCTAATGAAAAACTGTTTTTT	CASSIPDRPNEKLFF
-	TRBV19	-	TRBJ1-6	TGTGCCAGTAGTATAGCCACGGGTTCACCCCTCCACTTT	CASSIATGSPLHF
-	TRBV29-1	-	TRBJ2-7	TGCAGCGTTACTGGAGCGGGCTACGAGCAGTACTTC	CSVTGAGYEQYF
TRBD2	TRBV6-2/TRBV6-3	-	TRBJ2-1	TGTGCCAGCAGCAGCCGACTAGCGGGAATGAAATTGGATGAGCAGTTCTTC	CASSSRLAGMKLDEQFF
-	TRBV7-2	once	TRBJ1-5	TGTGCCAGCAGCTGGGACTCCCGAGGGCCCCAGCATTTT	CASSWDSRGPQHF
TRBD2	TRBV6-5	-	TRBJ2-1	TGTGCCAGCAGTTACTCGAGAGTAGCGGGGTATGAGCAGTTCTTC	CASSYSRVAGYEQFF
-	TRBV18	-	TRBJ1-4	TGTGCCAGCTCACAATGGGCTCCGGGAGAGGGGAATGAAAAACTGTTTTTT	CASSQWAPGEGNEKLFF
TRBD1	TRBV7-2	once	TRBJ1-6	TGTGCCAGCAGCTTATACAGGGGAGAGTCACCCCTCCACTTT	CASSLYRGESPLHF
TRBD1	TRBV27	-	TRBJ1-1	TGTGCCAGCAGTTTACTGGGACAGGTAAACACTGAAGCTTTCTTT	CASSLLGQVNTEAFF
TRBD1	TRBV4-1	-	TRBJ1-2	TGCGCCAGCAGCCAACCGACAGGGACGAACTATGGCTACACCTTC	CASSQPTGTNYGYTF
-	TRBV12-2	few	TRBJ1-1	TGTGCAAGTCGCTTAGAGTCGGACAGGGGACGAACTGAAGCTTTCTTT	CASRLESDRGRTEAFF
-	TRBV2	-	TRBJ1-1	TGTGCCAGCAGTGAAAGAGGGCGCGGTAATACTGAAGCTTTCTTT	CASSERGRGNTEAFF
TRBD2	TRBV10-3	-	TRBJ2-3	TGTGCCATCAGTACTTCTAGCGGGGGTCCAGATACGCAGTATTTT	CAISTSSGGPDTQYF
TRBD1	TRBV29-1	-	TRBJ2-7	TGCAGCGCCTTACAATGGACAGGGACCTCCTACGAGCAGTACTTC	CSALQWTGTSYEQYF
TRBD2	TRBV7-2	-	TRBJ2-3	TGTGCCAGCACCCCAGGACTAGCGGGGCGCACGCAGTATTTT	CASTPGLAGRTQYF
TRBD1	TRBV6-5	-	TRBJ1-5	TGTGCCAGCAGTACCGACAGGGGAGGCAATCAGCCCCAGCATTTT	CASSTDRGGNQPQHF
-	TRBV20-1	-	TRBJ1-5	TGCAGTGCTAGTACAGACCTCTATAGCAATCAGCCCCAGCATTTT	CSASTDLYSNQPQHF
TRBD2	TRBV19	-	TRBJ2-2	TGTGCCAGTAGCCTTGCCACGAGGCTAGCGGCGAACACCGGGGAGCTGTTTTTT	CASSLATRLAANTGELFF
-	TRBV18	-	TRBJ1-2	TGTGCCAGCTCACCTTCGAGAAACACGGGCTATGGCTACACCTTC	CASSPSRNTGYGYTF
-	TRBV10-3	-	TRBJ2-1	TGTGCCATCAGTGATCACGACTATGAGCAGTTCTTC	CAISDHDYEQFF
-	TRBV6-2/TRBV6-3	-	TRBJ2-1	TGTGCCAGCAGTTATTTTGGGGGCTACCTCCTCTCCTACAATGAGCAGTTCTTC	CASSYFGGYLLSYNEQFF
TRBD1	TRBV27	-	TRBJ2-7	TGTGCCAGCAGTATTACCGGACAGGAGAGCTCCTACGAGCAGTACTTC	CASSITGQESSYEQYF